The next 21 T cell receptor beta chains were all read from a single sample in a study of blood T cells in healthy people across ages. Then a second PCR, running roughly 6 to 12 cycles, was carried out with a sample-barcoded 5' primer and a J-beta primer mix. TCRdb re-analysed the 5' RACE reads in MiXCR, keeping a single row per CDR3 protein. This table holds roughly 1.9 million distinct CDR3 sequences, about 39% found once. The specimen sequenced was blood. These receptors all come from a human donor in good health.

This clonotype came up a few times. The V gene is TRBV4-3, the J gene TRBJ1-5; perhaps TRBD1 as D (6 bases). Looked up from germline, CDR1 is LGHNA and CDR2 is YSLEER. CDR3 length: 14 residues. V dropped 2 bases and J dropped 4 bases, with 9 bases sitting between them. In DNA form, the CDR3 reads TGCGCCAGCAGCCAAATACAGGGAAATCAGCCCCAGCATTTT. Its protein product is CASSQIQGNQPQHF.

The J gene is TRBJ1-2, the V gene TRBV14, with D possibly being TRBD1 (5 bases). The V gene lost 2 bases and the J gene lost 6 bases, with 10 bases spanning the gap. The germline V gene has CDR1 SGHDN and CDR2 FVKESK. The CDR3 contains 13 residues. The CDR3 reads CASSQSDTHGYTF. The CDR3 bases are TGTGCCAGCAGCCAATCGGACACTCATGGCTACACCTTC.

On this clonotype itself: A much more abundant neighbour one base away suggests this may be a read error. The gene calls are TRBV20-1 and TRBJ2-1, with 11 bases aligning to TRBD1. This CDR3 has 17 residues. In germline, CDR1 is DFQATT, CDR2 SNEGSKA (reference sequence). The ends lost 0 bases at V and 7 bases at J; junction bases unmatched: 11. The DNA for the CDR3 is TGCAGTGCTAGAGACATTGGACAGGGGGCGGATTGGAATGAGCAGTTCTTC. Translating it yields CSARDIGQGADWNEQFF.

V usage is TRBV13 and J usage is TRBJ1-2, with 7 nucleotides matching TRBD1. The CDR3 length is 13 residues. Germline V gives CDR1 PRHDT, CDR2 FYEKMQ (reference sequence). Germline trimming cut 5 bases from V and 5 bases from J; bases unmatched to any gene: 5. The CDR3 region has the DNA TGTGCCAGCAGCCAGGGGGACAGATATGGCTACACCTTC. It yields the protein CASSQGDRYGYTF.

As regards this clonotype: The final CDR3 position lacks the conserved phenylalanine or tryptophan, pointing to a likely read error. The chain recombines TRBV7-2 with TRBJ2-1; 13 bases align to TRBD2. Germline V gene sequence: CDR1 SGHTA, CDR2 FQGNSA. CDR3 length: 18 residues. With V trimmed by 4 bases and J by 3 bases, 9 bases remained unmatched. CDR3 sequence: CASSSSPWTSGGYNEQFL. DNA of the CDR3: TGTGCCAGCAGCTCCTCCCCCTGGACTAGCGGGGGCTACAATGAGCAGTTCCTC.

V and J are TRBV10-3 and TRBJ2-1; D is possibly TRBD2 (7 bases). CDR3 size: 14 residues. V lost 2 bases to trimming and J lost 10 bases, with 15 bases between them. The germline V gene encodes CDR1 ENHRY and CDR2 SYGVKD. The CDR3 DNA is TGTGCCATCAGTGAGCTTAATGCGGGGGCCGAGCAGTTCTTC. Its protein is CAISELNAGAEQFF.

This clonotype was seen only once. The chain combines TRBV3-1 with TRBJ2-1; 12 nucleotides match TRBD1. This CDR3 has 16 residues. Germline CDR1 and CDR2: LGHDT and YNNKEL (reference sequence). J gave up 9 bases and V 1 base, and 7 bases lay outside the gene matches. CDR3 residues: CASSQVWGTGGTEQFF. CDR3 sequence (DNA): TGTGCCAGCAGCCAAGTTTGGGGGACAGGGGGCACTGAGCAGTTCTTC.

The V call is TRBV4-3, the J call TRBJ1-5; D uncertain. The V gene's germline CDR1 is LGHNA and CDR2 YSLEER. The V gene lost 1 base and the J gene lost 4 bases, with 11 bases spanning the gap. CDR3 length equals 15 residues. The CDR3 DNA is TGCGCCAGCAGCCAAGTAAAGTCGGGGAATCAGCCCCAGCATTTT. This codes for CASSQVKSGNQPQHF.

The rearrangement links TRBV5-1 to TRBJ2-3; D is undetermined. This CDR3 has 15 amino acids. V dropped 0 bases and J dropped 2 bases, with 10 bases sitting between them. The germline gives CDR1 SGHRS, CDR2 YFSETQ. CDR3 sequence reads: CASSLGSRFTDTQYF. As DNA, the CDR3 is TGCGCCAGCAGCTTGGGGTCTAGGTTCACAGATACGCAGTATTTT.

This clonotype was detected once. J is TRBJ2-3 and V is TRBV29-1; no firm D call. V lost 7 bases and J lost 5, with 7 bases in between. Germline CDR1 and CDR2: SQVTM and ANQGSEA. The length of the CDR3 is 10 residues. CDR3 coding DNA: TGCAGCGCGGCTAGAGATACGCAGTATTTT. It translates to CSAARDTQYF.

V usage is TRBV20-1 and J usage is TRBJ2-5, with D perhaps TRBD2 (6 bases). The CDR3 has 13 amino acids. CDR1 is DFQATT, CDR2 SNEGSKA, per germline (reference sequence). The V gene lost 5 bases and the J gene lost 0 bases, with 10 bases spanning the gap. CDR3: CSARRTNQETQYF. The DNA of the CDR3 is TGCAGTGCTCGCCGGACTAACCAAGAGACCCAGTACTTC.

This clonotype was found a few times. The chain links TRBV9 to TRBJ2-3, with D maybe TRBD1 (5 bases). Germline loops: CDR1 SGDLS, CDR2 YYNGEE. V was shortened by 1 base and J by 1 base, with 10 bases between the two germline ends. The CDR3 sequence is 15 residues long. CDR3 region: CASSVTPQGTDTQYF. The CDR3 region has the DNA TGTGCCAGCAGCGTAACCCCACAGGGCACAGATACGCAGTATTTT.

In its sample, this clonotype was seen a few times. The rearrangement links TRBV6-2 or TRBV6-3 to TRBJ1-1; perhaps TRBD1 as D (5 bases). The CDR3 has 15 amino acids. Between the trimmed V and J ends, which lost 10 bases and 6 bases, there was a span of 24 bases. The germline CDR1 and CDR2 sequences are MNHEY and SVGEGT. CDR3 DNA: TGTGCCAACAGCACCCGGGGGGTCGTAAAAGCTGAAGCTTTCTTT. It translates to CANSTRGVVKAEAFF.

This sequence joins TRBV10-3 and TRBJ1-1; 8 bases fit TRBD1. This CDR3 contains 13 residues. J gave up 2 bases and V 10 bases, and 6 bases lay outside the gene matches. The germline V gene has CDR1 ENHRY and CDR2 SYGVKD. In DNA, the CDR3 is TGTGCCACCGCAGGGGGCGCAAACACTGAAGCTTTCTTT. This sequence encodes CATAGGANTEAFF.

The chain joins TRBV6-1 to TRBJ2-7, with D perhaps matching TRBD2 (5 bases). The V gene's germline CDR1 is MNHNS and CDR2 SASEGT. This CDR3 has 13 residues. V lost 4 bases and J lost 4, with 11 bases in between. DNA of the CDR3: TGTGCCAGCAGTGGAGAGACTATTTACGAGCAGTACTTC. This sequence encodes CASSGETIYEQYF.

The chain is built from TRBV29-1 and TRBJ2-7; D is ambiguous. This CDR3 comprises 11 residues. Germline V gene lookup returns CDR1 SQVTM and CDR2 ANQGSEA. With 4 bases removed from V and 3 bases from J, the gap between germline ends came to 7 bases. In DNA form, the CDR3 reads TGCAGCGTTGCCAGGCACTACGAGCAGTACTTC. Protein sequence: CSVARHYEQYF.

The V gene is TRBV10-3, the J gene TRBJ1-2; the match to TRBD1 covers 9 bases. The germline V gene has CDR1 ENHRY and CDR2 SYGVKD. The CDR3 runs 13 residues. Trimming cost V 10 bases and J 4 bases; bases outside gene matches: 7. The CDR3 loop reads CATRTTGGYGYTF. The CDR3, as DNA: TGTGCCACCAGAACGACAGGGGGCTATGGCTACACCTTC.

This clonotype was found a few times. The gene calls are TRBV19 and TRBJ1-6, with a weak D call TRBD1 (5 bases). V was trimmed by 4 bases and J by 12 bases, leaving 25 bases between them. This CDR3 comprises 17 residues. The germline CDR1 and CDR2 sequences are LNHDA and SQIVND (reference sequence). CDR3 loop: CASSKPPDSDKSEPLHF. DNA of the CDR3: TGTGCCAGTAGTAAACCTCCCGACAGCGACAAGAGTGAACCCCTCCACTTT.

This clonotype was counted a single time. V and J are TRBV20-1 and TRBJ2-3; possible D gene TRBD1, 6 bases. In germline, CDR1 is DFQATT, CDR2 SNEGSKA (reference sequence). The CDR3 totals 14 residues. Trimming removed 3 bases from V and 5 bases from J, with 15 bases in between. CDR3 sequence reads: CSARGQGNKDTQYF. CDR3 in DNA: TGCAGTGCTAGGGGGCAGGGGAACAAAGATACGCAGTATTTT.

CDR3 coding DNA: TGCGCCAGCAGCCAAGAGCCCACCCGATGGTCCTACAATGAGCAGTTCTTC. The encoded protein is CASSQEPTRWSYNEQFF. This chain uses TRBV4-3 with TRBJ2-1; D remains ambiguous. Per germline, CDR1 LGHNA and CDR2 YSLEER. V lost 0 bases to trimming and J lost 1 base, with 13 bases between them. This CDR3 comprises 17 residues.

Only a few counts were recorded for this clonotype. V usage is TRBV4-3 and J usage is TRBJ2-1; TRBD2 aligns across 15 bases. Trimming at V came to 1 base and at J to 6 bases, leaving 4 bases not matched to a gene. The CDR3 covers 17 residues. CDR1 and CDR2 from the germline V gene are LGHNA and YSLEER. CDR3 protein: CASSQGGLAGGLNEQFF. The CDR3 nucleotides are TGCGCCAGCAGCCAAGGGGGACTAGCGGGGGGCCTCAATGAGCAGTTCTTC.